A single sample gave rise to the 8 T cell receptor beta chains below, sequenced in a study of prognosis after radiotherapy for stage I lung cancer. TCR beta CDR3 amplification from genomic DNA was performed by two-round multiplex PCR. First-round PCR employed TRBV- and TRBJ-specific primers for each gene. MiXCR was run by TCRdb on the multiplex PCR reads, yielding one entry per CDR3 protein. The repertoire holds around 30,000 distinct CDR3 sequences, with around 35% as singletons. This specimen was PBMCs, taken before or after stereotactic body radiation therapy (not recorded which). The source of these receptors is a donor at least 50 years old with non-small cell lung cancer.

This clonotype was counted many times. The chain uses TRBV5-1 and TRBJ1-2; no clear D. The CDR3 contains 15 residues. The V and J ends lost 0 bases and 8 bases respectively, with 17 bases between them. CDR1 SGHRS and CDR2 YFSETQ come from the germline V gene. CDR3: CASSLASRQPKGYTF. DNA of the CDR3: TGCGCCAGCAGCTTGGCCTCCAGGCAACCTAAGGGCTACACCTTC.

This clonotype was seen many times. The chain has TRBV11-2 and TRBJ1-2, with D perhaps TRBD1 (6 bases). Trimming stripped 5 bases from V and 8 bases from J, with 15 bases between. This CDR3 comprises 13 residues. Germline V gives CDR1 SGHAT, CDR2 FQNNGV. For the CDR3, the DNA is TGTGCCAGCAGCCCGGGGGGGGGCCAAGGCTACACCTTC. Its protein is CASSPGGGQGYTF.

Many counts were recorded for this clonotype. Here the CDR3 reads CAWNFGDKLFF. In DNA, the CDR3 is TGTGCCTGGAATTTCGGGGACAAACTGTTTTTT. The V and J genes are TRBV30 and TRBJ1-4; perhaps TRBD1 as D (5 bases). With 4 bases removed from V and 11 bases from J, the gap between germline ends came to 11 bases. Germline V gene sequence: CDR1 GTSNPN, CDR2 SVGIG (reference sequence). The CDR3 runs 11 residues.

For this clonotype: A far larger clone is a single base away, which makes a read error likely. The chain uses TRBV6-5 and TRBJ2-1; no clear D. Germline CDR1 and CDR2: MNHEY and SVGAGI. The CDR3 consists of 15 residues. Trimming removed 8 bases at V and 0 bases at J, with 14 bases between. CDR3 sequence (DNA): TGTGCCAGCCGAATGGTACTGTCCTCCTACAATGAGCAGTTCTTC. It encodes CASRMVLSSYNEQFF.

This clonotype was recorded many times. This chain uses TRBV7-9 with TRBJ1-6; unclear D gene. This CDR3 comprises 16 residues. CDR1 is SEHNR, CDR2 FQNEAQ, per germline (reference sequence). V lost 2 bases to trimming and J lost 10 bases, with 18 bases between them. The CDR3 is CASSLWAGGAGSPLHF. The CDR3 region has the DNA TGTGCCAGCAGCTTATGGGCCGGTGGTGCGGGGTCACCCCTCCACTTT.

This clonotype has at least ten counts. The chain has TRBV3-1 and TRBJ1-5, with D unclear. Germline V gives CDR1 LGHDT, CDR2 YNNKEL (reference sequence). This CDR3 spans 12 amino acids. Trimming removed 3 bases at V and 4 bases at J, with 4 bases between. The CDR3 nucleotides read TGTGCCAGCAGCCAGGGGAATCAGCCCCAGCATTTT. Amino acid sequence: CASSQGNQPQHF.

This clonotype was detected ten times or more. This chain connects TRBV24-1 to TRBJ2-5, with a possible D match to TRBD2 (6 bases). V lost 9 bases, J lost 4 bases, and 14 bases lay in between. This CDR3 is 13 amino acids long. CDR1 and CDR2 from the germline V gene are KGHDR and SFDVKD. As DNA, the CDR3 is TGTGCCACCGCCGACGGGGGTAGAGAGACCCAGTACTTC. Its translation is CATADGGRETQYF.

A remark on this clonotype: The junction does not match germline at one end; this may be a read error. This chain links TRBV11-3 with TRBJ2-2, with TRBD2 matching 13 bases. Per the germline V gene, CDR1 is SGHNT and CDR2 is YENEEA. CDR3 length: 17 amino acids. CDR3 loop: CAGSPGLAGVYTGELFF. As DNA, the CDR3 is TGTGCCGGCAGCCCTGGACTAGCGGGAGTATATACCGGGGAGCTGTTTTTT. Full variable domain (remainder filled in from reference TRBV11-3 and TRBJ2-2): EAGVVQSPRYKIIEKKQPVAFWCNPISGHNTLYWYLQNLGQGPELLIRYENEEAVDDSQLPKDRFSAERLKGVDSTLKIQPAELGDSAVYLCAGSPGLAGVYTGELFFGEGSRLTVL.